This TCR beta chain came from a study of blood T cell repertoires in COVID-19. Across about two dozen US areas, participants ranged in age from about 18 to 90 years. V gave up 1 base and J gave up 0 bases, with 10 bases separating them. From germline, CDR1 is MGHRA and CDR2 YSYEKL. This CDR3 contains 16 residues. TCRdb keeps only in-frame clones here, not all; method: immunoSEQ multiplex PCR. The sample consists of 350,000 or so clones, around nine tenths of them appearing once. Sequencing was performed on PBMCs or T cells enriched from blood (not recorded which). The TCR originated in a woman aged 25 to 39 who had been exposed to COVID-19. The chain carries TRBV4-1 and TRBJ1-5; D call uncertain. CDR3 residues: CASSQASDYSNQPQHF. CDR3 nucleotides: TGCGCCAGCAGCCAAGCTTCCGACTATAGCAATCAGCCCCAGCATTTT.